This section outlines one T cell receptor (beta chain) sequence together with its context. Time point noted: before trial treatment. Along with nivolumab and ipilimumab, donors received aspirin, low-dose cyclophosphamide and low-dose radiotherapy. The sample comes from a study of low-dose radiotherapy and immunotherapy resistance in tumors. As for the study in general: Every two weeks, one day ahead of radiation and immunotherapy, cyclophosphamide 200 mg/m2 was given (intravenously). Aspirin was administered orally at 300 mg daily for four cycles, commencing on cycle 1 day 1.

Germline lookup yields CDR1 LGHDT and CDR2 YNNKEL (reference sequence). Trimming cost V 7 bases and J 4 bases, with 10 bases left between them. CDR3 length: 12 residues. TRAV and TRBV primers primed cDNA for both TCRalpha and TCRbeta. Over roughly 20 PCR cycles, TCRs were amplified from a constant-region primer and V-primer adapter. Via MiXCR, TCRdb re-called the reads, giving one row per CDR3 protein. Of 70,000 to 90,000 distinct CDR3 sequences in the sample, roughly a sixth were seen once. The chain joins TRBV3-1 to TRBJ2-5; D not resolved. The sample here was PBMCs, taken before treatment. The sequence derives from a male donor with prostate cancer. CDR3 nucleotides: TGTGCCAGCATCTCTCCAGGAGAGACCCAGTACTTC. Translation: CASISPGETQYF.